These 13 T cell receptor beta chains came from one sample sequenced in a study of blood T cell repertoires in COVID-19. Sequencing was performed with immunoSEQ multiplex PCR; in TCRdb, only in-frame clones are kept and a portion is missing. The data show hundreds of thousands of clones, around 91% seen once. What was sequenced was PBMCs or T cells enriched from blood (not recorded which). The receptor set was obtained from a young man who had recovered from COVID-19.

The chain couples TRBV5-6 to TRBJ2-5, with D possibly TRBD2 on 6 matching bases. The CDR3 totals 15 residues. The germline gives CDR1 SGHDT, CDR2 YYEEEE. Trimming pared 0 bases from V and 4 bases from J, leaving 13 bases between. The CDR3 DNA sequence: TGTGCCAGCAGCTTGGTGGAGGGAGGTTCAGAGACCCAGTACTTC. Residues: CASSLVEGGSETQYF.

The chain has TRBV29-1 and TRBJ1-3; 11 nucleotides match TRBD1. V lost 3 bases, J lost 3 bases, and 4 bases stayed unmatched. Germline V lookup: CDR1 SQVTM, CDR2 ANQGSEA. The CDR3 has 15 amino acids. The CDR3 DNA reads TGCAGCGTTGAGGACAGGGGGCTTGGTGGAAACACCATATATTTT. Translated, it gives CSVEDRGLGGNTIYF.

V usage is TRBV28 and J usage is TRBJ2-7; possible D gene TRBD2, 5 bases. CDR3 length equals 14 residues. The V gene lost 5 bases and the J gene lost 1 base, with 12 bases spanning the gap. Looked up from germline, CDR1 is MDHEN and CDR2 is SYDVKM. The CDR3 nucleotides read TGTGCCAGCAGTCCACGGACGGGATCCTACGAGCAGTACTTC. Translating it yields CASSPRTGSYEQYF.

J is TRBJ2-2 and V is TRBV15; 9 nucleotides agree with TRBD1. Trimming cost V 4 bases and J 8 bases; bases outside gene matches: 8. From germline, CDR1 is LNHNV and CDR2 YYDKDF (reference sequence). This CDR3 has 15 amino acids. The CDR3 loop is CATSNGQGITGELFF. The CDR3 region has the DNA TGTGCCACCAGCAACGGACAGGGGATTACTGGGGAGCTGTTTTTT.

The chain has TRBV5-1 and TRBJ2-7; a weak D match, TRBD2 (5 bases). Germline loops: CDR1 SGHRS, CDR2 YFSETQ. The CDR3 is 14 residues long. Trimming shortened V by 4 bases and J by 3 bases, and 14 bases separated the two germline ends. The CDR3 DNA sequence: TGCGCCAGCAGCAGGAACGGGATCAGCTACGAGCAGTACTTC. Protein sequence: CASSRNGISYEQYF.

The chain employs TRBV19 and TRBJ2-7; 14 nucleotides line up with TRBD2. Germline V gene lookup returns CDR1 LNHDA and CDR2 SQIVND (reference sequence). This CDR3 has 15 amino acids. Unmatched junction bases numbered 3, after V lost 3 bases and J lost 5 bases. Here the CDR3 DNA reads TGTGCCAGTAGTATCGGGACTAGCGGGAGCAACGAGCAGTACTTC. Its protein product is CASSIGTSGSNEQYF.

The rearrangement joins TRBV6-5 to TRBJ2-7, with D unclear. Germline-derived CDR1 and CDR2 are MNHEY and SVGAGI. The V gene lost 7 bases and the J gene lost 2 bases, with 12 bases spanning the gap. CDR3 length equals 13 residues. CDR3 sequence: CASNVQVTYEQYF. DNA of the CDR3: TGTGCCAGCAATGTGCAGGTAACCTACGAGCAGTACTTC.

V is TRBV10-1 and J is TRBJ1-1; unclear D gene. The CDR3 contains 13 residues. The germline CDR1 and CDR2 sequences are WNHNN and SYGVQD (reference sequence). V was shortened by 0 bases and J by 4 bases, with 6 bases between the two germline ends. The CDR3 reads CASSESAVTEAFF. The CDR3 DNA sequence: TGCGCCAGCAGTGAGTCGGCGGTCACTGAAGCTTTCTTT.

V usage is TRBV30 and J usage is TRBJ2-7; 11 nucleotides line up with TRBD2. Germline V gene lookup returns CDR1 GTSNPN and CDR2 SVGIG (reference sequence). Trimming removed 0 bases from V and 3 bases from J; junction bases left unmatched: 4. The CDR3 has 15 amino acids. The CDR3 DNA reads TGTGCCTGGAGTGTAGGACTAGCGGGTGTCTACGAGCAGTACTTC. This gives the protein CAWSVGLAGVYEQYF.

The chain carries TRBV28 and TRBJ1-5; D call uncertain. Looked up from germline, CDR1 is MDHEN and CDR2 is SYDVKM. The CDR3 spans 12 residues. V was pared by 6 bases and J by 5 bases, with 8 bases between. The DNA for the CDR3 is TGTGCCAGCAGGTCCAGCGATCAGCCCCAGCATTTT. It is translated as CASRSSDQPQHF. Complete variable domain (other parts from reference TRBV28 and TRBJ1-5): DVKVTQSSRYLVKRTGEKVFLECVQDMDHENMFWYRQDPGLGLRLIYFSYDVKMKEKGDIPEGYSVSREKKERFSLILESASTNQTSMYLCASRSSDQPQHFGDGTRLSIL.

This clone was recorded a few times. The J gene is TRBJ2-1, the V gene TRBV14, with 8 bases identical to TRBD1. The V segment lost 3 bases and the J segment 4 bases; nucleotides outside the gene matches: 5. The V gene's germline CDR1 is SGHDN and CDR2 FVKESK. The CDR3 runs 15 residues. CDR3 protein: CASSQQGARYNEQFF. The DNA for the CDR3 is TGTGCCAGCAGCCAGCAGGGGGCCAGGTACAATGAGCAGTTCTTC.

The chain has TRBV2 and TRBJ2-1, with 10 nucleotides matching TRBD2. Trimming cost V 3 bases and J 7 bases; bases outside gene matches: 15. The CDR3 is 18 amino acids. The germline CDR1 and CDR2 sequences are SNHLY and FYNNEI. The CDR3 protein is CASSESPASGSILNEQFF. The CDR3, as DNA: TGTGCCAGCAGTGAGAGTCCGGCTAGCGGGAGTATTTTGAATGAGCAGTTCTTC.

V usage is TRBV12-5 and J usage is TRBJ2-7, with D perhaps TRBD1 (8 bases). The CDR3 is 16 residues long. Germline V gene lookup returns CDR1 LGHNT and CDR2 FRNRAP. V was shortened by 4 bases and J by 0 bases, with 16 bases between the two germline ends. CDR3 nucleotide sequence: TGTGCTAGTGGTTGGGGGGGACAGGAGAGCTCCTACGAGCAGTACTTC. Its protein product is CASGWGGQESSYEQYF.